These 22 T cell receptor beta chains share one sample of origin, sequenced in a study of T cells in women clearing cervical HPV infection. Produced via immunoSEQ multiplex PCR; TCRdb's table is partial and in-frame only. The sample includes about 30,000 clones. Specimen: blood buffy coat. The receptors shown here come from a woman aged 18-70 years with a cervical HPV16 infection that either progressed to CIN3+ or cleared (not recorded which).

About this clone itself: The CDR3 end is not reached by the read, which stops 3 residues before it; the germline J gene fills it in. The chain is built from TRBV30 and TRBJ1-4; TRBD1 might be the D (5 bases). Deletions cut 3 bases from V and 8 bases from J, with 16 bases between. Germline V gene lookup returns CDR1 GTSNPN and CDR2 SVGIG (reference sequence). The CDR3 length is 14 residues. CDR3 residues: CAWRIQGRSEKLFF. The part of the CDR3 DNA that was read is TGTGCCTGGAGGATCCAGGGCAGGTCGGAAAAA.

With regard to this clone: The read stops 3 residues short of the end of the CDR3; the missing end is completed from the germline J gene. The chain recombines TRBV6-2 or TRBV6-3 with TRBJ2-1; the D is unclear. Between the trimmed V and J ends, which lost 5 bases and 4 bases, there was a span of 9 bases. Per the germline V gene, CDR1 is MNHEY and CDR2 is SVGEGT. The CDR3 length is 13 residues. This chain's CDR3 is CASSPDTYNEQFF. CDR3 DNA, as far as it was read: TGTGCCAGCAGTCCAGACACGTACAATGAG.

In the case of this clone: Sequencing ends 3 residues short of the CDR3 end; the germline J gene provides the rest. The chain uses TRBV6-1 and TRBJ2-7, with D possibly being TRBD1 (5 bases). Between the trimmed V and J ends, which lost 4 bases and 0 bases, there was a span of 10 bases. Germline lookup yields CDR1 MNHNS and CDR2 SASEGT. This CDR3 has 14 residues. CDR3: CASSAKQDSYEQYF. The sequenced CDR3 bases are TGTGCCAGCAGTGCGAAACAGGACTCCTACGAG.

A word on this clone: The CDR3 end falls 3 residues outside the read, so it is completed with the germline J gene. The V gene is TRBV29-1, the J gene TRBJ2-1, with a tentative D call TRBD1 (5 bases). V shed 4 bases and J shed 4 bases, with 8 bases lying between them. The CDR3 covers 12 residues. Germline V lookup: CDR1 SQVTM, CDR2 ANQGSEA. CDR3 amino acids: CSVVGAYNEQFF. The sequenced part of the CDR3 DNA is TGCAGCGTTGTAGGGGCTTACAATGAG.

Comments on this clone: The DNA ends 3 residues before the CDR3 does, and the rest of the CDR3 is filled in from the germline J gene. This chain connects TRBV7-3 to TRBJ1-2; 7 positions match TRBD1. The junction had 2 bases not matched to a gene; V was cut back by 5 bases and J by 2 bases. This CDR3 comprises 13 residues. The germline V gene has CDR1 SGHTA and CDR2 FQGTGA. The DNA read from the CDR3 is TGTGCCAGCAGCCGGGGACAGAACTATGGC. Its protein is CASSRGQNYG. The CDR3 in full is CASSRGQNYGYTF.

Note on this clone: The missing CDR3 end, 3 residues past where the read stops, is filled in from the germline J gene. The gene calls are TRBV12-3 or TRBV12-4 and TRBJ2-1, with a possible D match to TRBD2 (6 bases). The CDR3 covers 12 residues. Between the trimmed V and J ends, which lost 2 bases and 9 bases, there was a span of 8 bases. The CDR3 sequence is CASSLFGGEQFF. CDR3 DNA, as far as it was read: TGTGCCAGCAGTTTATTCGGGGGTGAG.

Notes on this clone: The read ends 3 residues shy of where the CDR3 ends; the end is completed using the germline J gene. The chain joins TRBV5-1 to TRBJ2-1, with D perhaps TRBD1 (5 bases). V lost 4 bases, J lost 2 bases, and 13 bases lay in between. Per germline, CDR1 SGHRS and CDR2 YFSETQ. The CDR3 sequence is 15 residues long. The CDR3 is CASSPDSFPYNEQFF. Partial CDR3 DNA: TGCGCCAGCAGCCCCGACAGCTTTCCCTACAATGAG.

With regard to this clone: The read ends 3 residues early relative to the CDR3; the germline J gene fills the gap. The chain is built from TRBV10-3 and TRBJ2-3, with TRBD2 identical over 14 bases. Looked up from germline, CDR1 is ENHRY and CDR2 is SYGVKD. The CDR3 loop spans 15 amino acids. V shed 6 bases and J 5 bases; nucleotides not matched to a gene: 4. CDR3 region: CAIRGTSGSLDTQYF. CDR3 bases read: TGTGCCATCAGGGGGACTAGCGGGAGTTTAGATACG.

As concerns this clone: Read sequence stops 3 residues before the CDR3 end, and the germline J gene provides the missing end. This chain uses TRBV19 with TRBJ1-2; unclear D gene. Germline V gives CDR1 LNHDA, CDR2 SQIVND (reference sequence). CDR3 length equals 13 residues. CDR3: CATSRGLSYDYTF. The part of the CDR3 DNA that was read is TGTGCCACCTCCCGGGGTCTCTCCTACGAC.

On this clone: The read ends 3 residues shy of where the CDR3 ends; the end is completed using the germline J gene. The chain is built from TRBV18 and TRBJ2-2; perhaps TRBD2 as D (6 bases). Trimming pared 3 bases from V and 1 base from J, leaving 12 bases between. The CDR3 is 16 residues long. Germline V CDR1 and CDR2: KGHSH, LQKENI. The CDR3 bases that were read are TGTGCCAGCTCACCGCTAGCGCCTGAGAACACCGGGGAG. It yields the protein CASSPLAPENTGE. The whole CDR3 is CASSPLAPENTGELFF.

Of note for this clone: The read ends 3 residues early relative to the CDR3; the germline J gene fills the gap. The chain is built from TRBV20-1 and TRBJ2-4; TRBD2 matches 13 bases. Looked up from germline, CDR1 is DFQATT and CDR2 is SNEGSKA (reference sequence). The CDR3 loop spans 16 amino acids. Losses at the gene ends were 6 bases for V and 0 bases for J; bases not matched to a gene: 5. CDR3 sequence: CSAGLAGALAKNIQYF. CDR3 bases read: TGCAGTGCCGGACTAGCGGGAGCCCTAGCCAAAAACATT.

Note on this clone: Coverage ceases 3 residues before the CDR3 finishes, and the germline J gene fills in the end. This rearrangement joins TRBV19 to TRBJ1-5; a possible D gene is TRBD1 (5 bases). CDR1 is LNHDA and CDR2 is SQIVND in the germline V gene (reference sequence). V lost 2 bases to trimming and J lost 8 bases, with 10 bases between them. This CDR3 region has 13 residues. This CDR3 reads CASSIPGRKPQHF. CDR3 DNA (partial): TGTGCCAGTAGTATACCAGGGAGGAAGCCC.

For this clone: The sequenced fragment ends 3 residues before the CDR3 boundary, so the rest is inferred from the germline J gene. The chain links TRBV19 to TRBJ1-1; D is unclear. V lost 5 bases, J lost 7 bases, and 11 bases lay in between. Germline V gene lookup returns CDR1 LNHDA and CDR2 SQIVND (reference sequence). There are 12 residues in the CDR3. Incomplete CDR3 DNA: TGTGCCAGTAGTCCCACCTCCGGTGAA. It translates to CASSPTSGE. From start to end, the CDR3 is CASSPTSGEAFF.

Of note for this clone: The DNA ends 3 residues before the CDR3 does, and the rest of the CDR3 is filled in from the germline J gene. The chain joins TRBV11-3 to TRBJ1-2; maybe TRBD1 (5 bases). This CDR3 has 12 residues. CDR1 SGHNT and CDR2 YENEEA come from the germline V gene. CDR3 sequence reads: CASSAQGGDYTF. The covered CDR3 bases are TGTGCCAGCAGCGCCCAGGGAGGCGAC.

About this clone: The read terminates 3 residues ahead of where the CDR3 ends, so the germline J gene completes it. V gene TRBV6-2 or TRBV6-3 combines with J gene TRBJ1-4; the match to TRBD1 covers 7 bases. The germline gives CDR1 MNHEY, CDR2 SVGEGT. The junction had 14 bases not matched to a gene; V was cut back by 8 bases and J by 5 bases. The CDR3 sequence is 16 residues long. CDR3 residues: CASAAAPGQSNEKLFF. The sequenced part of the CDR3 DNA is TGTGCCAGCGCAGCTGCGCCGGGACAGTCGAATGAAAAA.

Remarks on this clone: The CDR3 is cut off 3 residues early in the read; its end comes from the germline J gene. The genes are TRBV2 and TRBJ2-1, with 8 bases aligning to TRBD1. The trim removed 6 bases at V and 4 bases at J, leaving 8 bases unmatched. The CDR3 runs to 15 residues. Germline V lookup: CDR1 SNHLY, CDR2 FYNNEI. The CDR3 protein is CASSGQGRPYNEQFF. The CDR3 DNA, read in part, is TGTGCCAGCAGCGGACAGGGAAGGCCTTACAATGAG.

CDR3 in amino acids: CASSIQDTGGYNEQFF. The DNA read from the CDR3 is TGTGCCAGTAGTATCCAAGACACAGGGGGCTACAATGAG. V is TRBV19 and J is TRBJ2-1; 8 bases agree with TRBD1. The CDR3 end is not reached by the read, which stops 3 residues before it; the germline J gene fills it in. The germline CDR1 and CDR2 sequences are LNHDA and SQIVND (reference sequence). This CDR3 comprises 16 residues. J was trimmed by 3 bases and V by 3 bases; bases with no gene match: 7. Complete variable domain (other parts from reference TRBV19 and TRBJ2-1): DGGITQSPKYLFRKEGQNVTLSCEQNLNHDAMYWYRQDPGQGLRLIYYSQIVNDFQKGDIAEGYSVSREKKESFPLTVTSAQKNPTAFYLCASSIQDTGGYNEQFFGPGTRLTVL.

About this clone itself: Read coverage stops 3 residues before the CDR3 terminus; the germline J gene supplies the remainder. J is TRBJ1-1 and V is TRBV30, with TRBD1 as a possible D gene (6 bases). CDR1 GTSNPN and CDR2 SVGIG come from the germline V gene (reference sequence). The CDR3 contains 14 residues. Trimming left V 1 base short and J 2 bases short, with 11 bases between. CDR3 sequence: CAWSDPQGNTEAFF. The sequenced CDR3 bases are TGTGCCTGGAGTGACCCACAGGGTAACACTGAA. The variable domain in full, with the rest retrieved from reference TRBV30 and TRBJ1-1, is SQTIHQWPATLVQPVGSPLSLECTVEGTSNPNLYWYRQAAGRGLQLLFYSVGIGQISSEVPQNLSASRPQDRQFILSSKKLLLSDSGFYLCAWSDPQGNTEAFFGQGTRLTVV.

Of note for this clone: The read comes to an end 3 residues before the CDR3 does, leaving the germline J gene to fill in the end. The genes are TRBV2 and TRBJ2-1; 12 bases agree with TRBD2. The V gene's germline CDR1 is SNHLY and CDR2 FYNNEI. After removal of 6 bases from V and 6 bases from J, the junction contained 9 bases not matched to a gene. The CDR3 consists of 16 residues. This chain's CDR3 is CASRLPGLAGPNEQFF. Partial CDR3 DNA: TGTGCCAGCAGGCTACCGGGACTAGCGGGTCCCAATGAG.

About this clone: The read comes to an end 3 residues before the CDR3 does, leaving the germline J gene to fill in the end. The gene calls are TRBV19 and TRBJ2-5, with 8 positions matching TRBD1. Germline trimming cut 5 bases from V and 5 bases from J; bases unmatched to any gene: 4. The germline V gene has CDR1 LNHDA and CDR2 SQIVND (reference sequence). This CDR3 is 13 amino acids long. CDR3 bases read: TGTGCCAGTAGTCAGGGGGCTTGGGAGACC. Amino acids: CASSQGAWET. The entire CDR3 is CASSQGAWETQYF. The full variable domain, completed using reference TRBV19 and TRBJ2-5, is DGGITQSPKYLFRKEGQNVTLSCEQNLNHDAMYWYRQDPGQGLRLIYYSQIVNDFQKGDIAEGYSVSREKKESFPLTVTSAQKNPTAFYLCASSQGAWETQYFGPGTRLLVL.

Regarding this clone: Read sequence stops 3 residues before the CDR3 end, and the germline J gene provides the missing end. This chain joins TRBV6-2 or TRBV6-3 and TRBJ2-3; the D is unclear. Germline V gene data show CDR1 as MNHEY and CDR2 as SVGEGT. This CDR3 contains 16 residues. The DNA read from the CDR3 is TGTGCCAGCAGTTACCCCTTTCGAAGGCCCCAAGAGACG. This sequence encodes CASSYPFRRPQET. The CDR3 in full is CASSYPFRRPQETQYF.

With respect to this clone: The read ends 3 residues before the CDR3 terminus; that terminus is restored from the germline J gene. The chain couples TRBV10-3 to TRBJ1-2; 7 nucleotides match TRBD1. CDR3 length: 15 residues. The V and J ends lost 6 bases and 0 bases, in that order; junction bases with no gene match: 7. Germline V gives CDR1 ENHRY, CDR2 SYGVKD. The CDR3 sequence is CAIRVRDRSNYGYTF. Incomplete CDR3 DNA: TGTGCCATCAGGGTACGGGACAGATCTAACTATGGC.